This T cell receptor (beta chain) was captured in a study of T cells in narcolepsy. Study at large: Patients with NT1 or NT2 and healthy control donors were enrolled.

This CDR3 has 15 amino acids. The germline V gene has CDR1 SGHAT and CDR2 FQDESV (reference sequence). Trimming cost V 6 bases and J 3 bases, with 14 bases left between them. The assay was immunoSEQ multiplex PCR, and TCRdb's table has in-frame clones only and misses some. The sample includes about 40,000 clones, about 87% seen only once; the top ten take around 1.3%. Notes on this clone: The antigen is unknown.

General study points: Healthy controls reportedly lacked the autoreactive clonotypes serially found in patients' blood.

The receptor's source is a human donor with narcolepsy. V usage is TRBV11-1 and J usage is TRBJ2-2; D call uncertain. The sample taken for sequencing was CD45RA- memory CD4+ T cells from PBMCs. As DNA, the CDR3 is TGTGCCAGCAGGCCTGAAGGAGCCTACACCGGGGAGCTGTTTTTT. Translation gives CASRPEGAYTGELFF.